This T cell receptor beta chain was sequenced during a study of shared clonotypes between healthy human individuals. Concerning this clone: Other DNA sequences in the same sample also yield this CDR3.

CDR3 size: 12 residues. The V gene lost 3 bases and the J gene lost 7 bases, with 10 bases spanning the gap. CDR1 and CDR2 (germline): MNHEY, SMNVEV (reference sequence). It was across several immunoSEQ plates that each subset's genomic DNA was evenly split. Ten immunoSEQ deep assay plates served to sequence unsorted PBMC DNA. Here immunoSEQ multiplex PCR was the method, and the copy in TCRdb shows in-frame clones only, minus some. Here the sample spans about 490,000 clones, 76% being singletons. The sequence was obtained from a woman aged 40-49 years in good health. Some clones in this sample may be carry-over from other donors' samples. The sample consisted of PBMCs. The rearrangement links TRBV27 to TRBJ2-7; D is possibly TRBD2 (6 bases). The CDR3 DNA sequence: TGTGCCAGCAGTTTTTGGGGGAGGGAGCAGTACTTC. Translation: CASSFWGREQYF.